This T cell receptor beta chain was sequenced in a study of cytotoxic CD8 clonotypes in ibrutinib-treated CLL. Clones were sequenced by immunoSEQ multiplex PCR, and TCRdb holds only the in-frame ones, with some missing. Of about 160,000 clones in the sample, about 84% were seen once. Germline values: CDR1 SNHLY, CDR2 FYNNEI. This CDR3 comprises 15 residues. Deletions cut 2 bases from V and 3 bases from J, with 14 bases between. Sequences were derived from PBMCs, sampled after 24 months of ibrutinib treatment. This clonotype was obtained from a human donor with chronic lymphocytic leukemia. The J gene is TRBJ2-7, the V gene TRBV2; D is uncertain. The CDR3 loop is CASSESRLYNYEQYF. The CDR3 DNA reads TGTGCCAGCAGTGAATCTCGCCTATACAACTACGAGCAGTACTTC.